This TCR beta chain is from a study of blood T cell repertoires in COVID-19. Study-wide background: Sites across the United States, Italy and Spain contributed samples from acute and convalescent COVID-19. In each case, the material was cDNA or gDNA derived from T cells, B-cell-depleted T cells, or PBMCs.

Study processing details: The authors estimated nucleated cell counts from reference gene primer amplification. The method was immunoSEQ multiplex PCR; TCRdb's version includes in-frame clones alone and lacks a portion of them. The V and J calls and the clone size are those of that table, but D and trimming were determined from the DNA. The sample consists of 70,000 to 85,000 clones, over 80% of them appearing once. Trimming shortened V by 0 bases and J by 0 bases, and 15 bases separated the two germline ends. The length of the CDR3 is 17 residues. Germline loops: CDR1 MGHRA, CDR2 YSYEKL. The clonotype originates from a human donor in a cohort sampled during active COVID-19. Sequencing input: peripheral blood. This sequence joins TRBV4-1 and TRBJ2-7, with D perhaps matching TRBD2 (5 bases). This chain's CDR3 is CASSQDRTGVSSYEQYF. DNA of the CDR3: TGCGCCAGCAGCCAAGATCGGACCGGGGTTAGCTCCTACGAGCAGTACTTC.